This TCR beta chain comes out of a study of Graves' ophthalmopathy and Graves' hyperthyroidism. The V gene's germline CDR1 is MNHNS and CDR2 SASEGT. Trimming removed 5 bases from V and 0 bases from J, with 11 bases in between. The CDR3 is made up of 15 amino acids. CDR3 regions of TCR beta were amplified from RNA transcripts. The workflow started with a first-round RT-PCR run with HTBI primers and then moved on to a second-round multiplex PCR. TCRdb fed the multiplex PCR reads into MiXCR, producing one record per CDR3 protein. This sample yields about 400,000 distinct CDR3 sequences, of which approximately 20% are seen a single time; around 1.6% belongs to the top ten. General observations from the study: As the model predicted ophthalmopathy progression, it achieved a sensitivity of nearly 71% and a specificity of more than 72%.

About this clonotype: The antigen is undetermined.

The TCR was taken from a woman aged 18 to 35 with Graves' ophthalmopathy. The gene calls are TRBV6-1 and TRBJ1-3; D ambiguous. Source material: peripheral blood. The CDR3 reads CASSTKETSGNTIYF. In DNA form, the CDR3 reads TGTGCCAGCAGTACAAAGGAGACCTCTGGAAACACCATATATTTT.